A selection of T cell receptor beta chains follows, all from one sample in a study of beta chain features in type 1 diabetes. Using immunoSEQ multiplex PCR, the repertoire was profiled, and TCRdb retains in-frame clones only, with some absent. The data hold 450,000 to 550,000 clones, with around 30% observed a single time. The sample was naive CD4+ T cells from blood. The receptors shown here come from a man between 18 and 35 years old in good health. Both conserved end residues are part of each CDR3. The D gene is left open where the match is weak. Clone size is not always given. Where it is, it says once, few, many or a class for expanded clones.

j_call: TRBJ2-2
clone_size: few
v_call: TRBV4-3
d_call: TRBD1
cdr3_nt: TGCGCCAGCAGCCAAGCCCTCGACAGGGCCCCGAACACCGGGGAGCTGTTTTTT
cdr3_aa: CASSQALDRAPNTGELFF

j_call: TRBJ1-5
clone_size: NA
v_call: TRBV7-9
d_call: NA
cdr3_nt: TGTGCCAGCAGCTTAGGTGGATATAGCAATCAGCCCCAGCATTTT
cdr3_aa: CASSLGGYSNQPQHF

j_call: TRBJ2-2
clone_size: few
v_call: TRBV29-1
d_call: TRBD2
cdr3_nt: TGCAGCGTCGCTCCGGGACTAGCAGTTAACACCGGGGAGCTGTTTTTT
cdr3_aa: CSVAPGLAVNTGELFF

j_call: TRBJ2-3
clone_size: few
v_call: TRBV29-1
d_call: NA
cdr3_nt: TGCAGCGTTGAAGTACCGGAGAACACAGATACGCAGTATTTT
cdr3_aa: CSVEVPENTDTQYF

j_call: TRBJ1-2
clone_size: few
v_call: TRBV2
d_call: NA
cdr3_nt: TGTGCCAGCAGTGAGGAGGCAGGATACTATGGCTACACCTTC
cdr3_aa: CASSEEAGYYGYTF

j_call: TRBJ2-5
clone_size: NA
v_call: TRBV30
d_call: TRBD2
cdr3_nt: TGTGCCTGGAGTGTTGGTCGGCGGGAGTTACTGATGGAGACCCAGTACTTC
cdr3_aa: CAWSVGRRELLMETQYF

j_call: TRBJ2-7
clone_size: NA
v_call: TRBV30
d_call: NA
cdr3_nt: TGTGCCTGGAGTGTGGGGGAGTACGAGCAGTACTTC
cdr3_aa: CAWSVGEYEQYF

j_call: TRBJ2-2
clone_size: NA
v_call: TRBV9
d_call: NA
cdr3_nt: TGTGCCAGCAGCGTAGGGTGGCACACCGGGGAGCTGTTTTTT
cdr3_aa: CASSVGWHTGELFF

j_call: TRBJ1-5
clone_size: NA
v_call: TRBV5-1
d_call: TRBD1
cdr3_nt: TGCGCCAGCAGCTTGGAAGGGGGCAGTCAGCCCCAGCATTTT
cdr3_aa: CASSLEGGSQPQHF

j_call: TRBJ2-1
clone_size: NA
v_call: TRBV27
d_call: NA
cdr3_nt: TGTGCCAGCGCCCCAATGAGGCGCCTAAACAATGAGCAGTTCTTC
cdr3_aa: CASAPMRRLNNEQFF

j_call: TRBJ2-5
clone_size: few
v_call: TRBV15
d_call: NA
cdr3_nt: TGTGCCACCAGCAGAGCAGGGATCGGGACCCAGTACTTC
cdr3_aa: CATSRAGIGTQYF